The next 27 T cell receptor beta chains were all read from a single sample in a study of blood T cell repertoires in COVID-19. TCRdb keeps only in-frame clones here, not all; method: immunoSEQ multiplex PCR. This table holds more than 200,000 clones, approximately 86% found once. The source material was PBMCs or T cells enriched from blood (not recorded which). All receptors come from a woman aged 45-65 years who had recovered from COVID-19.

This chain links TRBV10-3 with TRBJ2-7; TRBD1 matches 9 bases. The germline V gene encodes CDR1 ENHRY and CDR2 SYGVKD. V lost 6 bases to trimming and J lost 1 base; unmatched junction nucleotides: 1. This CDR3 comprises 13 residues. The CDR3 protein is CAIRGTGSYEQYF. As DNA, the CDR3 is TGTGCCATCAGGGGGACAGGGTCCTACGAGCAGTACTTC.

The chain has TRBV28 and TRBJ2-1; 8 nucleotides match TRBD2. CDR1 and CDR2 from the germline V gene are MDHEN and SYDVKM. This CDR3 is built from 14 residues. V gave up 6 bases and J gave up 8 bases; unmatched junction bases: 9. CDR3 loop: CASSNTGLVYEQFF. CDR3 coding DNA: TGTGCCAGCAGCAATACGGGACTAGTCTATGAGCAGTTCTTC. The variable domain in full, completed from reference TRBV28 and TRBJ2-1, reads DVKVTQSSRYLVKRTGEKVFLECVQDMDHENMFWYRQDPGLGLRLIYFSYDVKMKEKGDIPEGYSVSREKKERFSLILESASTNQTSMYLCASSNTGLVYEQFFGPGTRLTVL.

This rearrangement joins TRBV24-1 to TRBJ2-1; a possible D gene is TRBD2 (7 bases). V was trimmed by 4 bases and J by 1 base, leaving 10 bases between them. Germline V lookup: CDR1 KGHDR, CDR2 SFDVKD. This CDR3 is built from 15 residues. CDR3 sequence reads: CATSEGGASYNEQFF. In DNA, the CDR3 is TGTGCCACCAGTGAGGGGGGGGCTTCCTACAATGAGCAGTTCTTC.

The V gene is TRBV6-5, the J gene TRBJ2-7; 9 positions match TRBD1. The CDR3 is made up of 13 amino acids. The junction had 8 bases not matched to a gene; V was cut back by 8 bases and J by 6 bases. The V gene's germline CDR1 is MNHEY and CDR2 SVGAGI. DNA of the CDR3: TGTGCCAGCCGACGAACAGGGGGCGCCGAGCAGTACTTC. Translated: CASRRTGGAEQYF.

This clone has a handful of counts. The chain joins TRBV2 to TRBJ1-1; D ambiguous. V lost 10 bases, J lost 1 base, and 13 bases lay in between. The CDR3 is 13 residues long. CDR1 and CDR2 (germline): SNHLY, FYNNEI. This CDR3 is CATLKAENTEAFF. The DNA of the CDR3 is TGTGCCACCTTGAAAGCCGAGAACACTGAAGCTTTCTTT.

The rearrangement links TRBV6-4 to TRBJ2-1; TRBD2 matches 16 bases. The length of the CDR3 is 17 residues. Germline V lookup: CDR1 MRHNA, CDR2 SNTAGT. J gave up 12 bases and V 7 bases, and 15 bases lay outside the gene matches. The CDR3 coding sequence is TGTGCCAGCATGTCCGGGACTAGCGGGAGGGCCCGCCACGGGCAGTTCTTC. It specifies CASMSGTSGRARHGQFF.

This rearrangement joins TRBV6-5 to TRBJ2-5; the match to TRBD2 covers 12 bases. The CDR3 length is 15 residues. The germline CDR1 and CDR2 sequences are MNHEY and SVGAGI. V gave up 6 bases and J gave up 2 bases; unmatched junction bases: 4. The chain's CDR3 is CASRETSGSQETQYF. The CDR3 DNA reads as TGTGCCAGCAGGGAGACTAGCGGGAGTCAAGAGACCCAGTACTTC.

The chain has TRBV4-2 and TRBJ2-3; no clear D. V gave up 1 base and J gave up 0 bases, with 11 bases separating them. This CDR3 has 16 amino acids. In germline, CDR1 is LGHNA, CDR2 YNFKEQ. As DNA, the CDR3 is TGTGCCAGCAGCCAAGGTAACGGGTTTAGCACAGATACGCAGTATTTT. As protein: CASSQGNGFSTDTQYF.

This chain joins TRBV29-1 and TRBJ1-2; D is unresolved. CDR1 and CDR2 (germline): SQVTM, ANQGSEA. The CDR3 is 13 amino acids. With 0 bases removed from V and 8 bases from J, the gap between germline ends came to 13 bases. As DNA, the CDR3 is TGCAGCGTTGAAGATGGATCTGTGGAGGGCTACACCTTC. It yields the protein CSVEDGSVEGYTF.

The chain uses TRBV28 and TRBJ1-3; D is uncertain. The V end was cut by 1 base, the J end by 0 bases, with 16 bases between. The CDR3 extends over 18 amino acids. Germline V lookup: CDR1 MDHEN, CDR2 SYDVKM. The CDR3, as DNA: TGTGCCAGCAGTTTATCCCCTTTCCAAGGAGTCTCTGGAAACACCATATATTTT. Its protein is CASSLSPFQGVSGNTIYF.

CDR3 DNA sequence: TGTGCCTGGACAAACTCCTATAATTCACCCCTCCACTTT. It is translated as CAWTNSYNSPLHF. The J gene is TRBJ1-6, the V gene TRBV30; D is unclear. This CDR3 spans 13 amino acids. Looked up from germline, CDR1 is GTSNPN and CDR2 is SVGIG (reference sequence). V shed 4 bases and J shed 0 bases, with 4 bases lying between them.

This rearrangement joins TRBV27 to TRBJ1-6; D is possibly TRBD1 (5 bases). Germline CDR1 is MNHEY and CDR2 is SMNVEV (reference sequence). The CDR3 totals 12 residues. V shed 3 bases and J shed 9 bases, with 6 bases lying between them. CDR3 amino acids: CASSFQGSPLHF. The CDR3, as DNA: TGTGCCAGCAGTTTCCAGGGTTCACCCCTCCACTTT.

DNA for the CDR3: TGTGCCAGCAGCTTAGGTAGTTCAACCGATACGCAGTATTTT. This encodes CASSLGSSTDTQYF. This chain uses TRBV7-9 with TRBJ2-3; D not certain. The germline V gene has CDR1 SEHNR and CDR2 FQNEAQ (reference sequence). This CDR3 region has 14 residues. The germline V and J ends were trimmed by 1 base and 6 bases, with 11 bases remaining between them.

The V gene is TRBV5-1, the J gene TRBJ1-1; 8 bases map to TRBD1. The germline gives CDR1 SGHRS, CDR2 YFSETQ. This CDR3 spans 14 amino acids. V lost 4 bases to trimming and J lost 5 bases; unmatched junction nucleotides: 7. DNA for the CDR3: TGCGCCAGCAGCGCGTCCAGGGGGCAAACTGAAGCTTTCTTT. Its protein product is CASSASRGQTEAFF. The full variable domain, with the rest looked up from reference TRBV5-1 and TRBJ1-1, is KAGVTQTPRYLIKTRGQQVTLSCSPISGHRSVSWYQQTPGQGLQFLFEYFSETQRNKGNFPGRFSGRQFSNSRSEMNVSTLELGDSALYLCASSASRGQTEAFFGQGTRLTVV.

V and J are TRBV15 and TRBJ2-3; TRBD2 matches at 7 bases. V gave up 1 base and J gave up 1 base; unmatched junction bases: 5. This CDR3 region has 16 residues. Germline V lookup: CDR1 LNHNV, CDR2 YYDKDF (reference sequence). DNA of the CDR3: TGTGCCACCAGCAGAGTAGCGGGTGTTGGCACAGATACGCAGTATTTT. It specifies CATSRVAGVGTDTQYF.

V and J are TRBV6-5 and TRBJ1-2; possibly TRBD1 for D (5 bases). The CDR3 is 13 amino acids. The germline V gene has CDR1 MNHEY and CDR2 SVGAGI. The germline V and J ends were trimmed by 2 bases and 2 bases, with 6 bases remaining between them. CDR3 nucleotide sequence: TGTGCCAGCAGTTACGGGGGGAACTATGGCTACACCTTC. This codes for CASSYGGNYGYTF.

This clone appeared once. The genes are TRBV11-1 and TRBJ2-1, with 7 bases aligning to TRBD2. Trimming removed 1 base from V and 6 bases from J; junction bases left unmatched: 6. The CDR3 sequence is 15 residues long. Germline lookup yields CDR1 SGHAT and CDR2 FQDESV (reference sequence). CDR3 in amino acids: CASSLGGGGGNEQFF. Here the CDR3 DNA reads TGTGCCAGCAGCTTAGGGGGTGGCGGGGGCAATGAGCAGTTCTTC. The full variable domain, rest sourced from reference TRBV11-1 and TRBJ2-1, is EAEVAQSPRYKITEKSQAVAFWCDPISGHATLYWYRQILGQGPELLVQFQDESVVDDSQLPKDRFSAERLKGVDSTLKIQPAELGDSAMYLCASSLGGGGGNEQFFGPGTRLTVL.

This clone appeared a few times. This rearrangement joins TRBV2 to TRBJ2-1; 9 nucleotides align to TRBD2. Germline V gene sequence: CDR1 SNHLY, CDR2 FYNNEI. The CDR3 sequence is 19 residues long. Losses at the gene ends were 6 bases for V and 10 bases for J; bases not matched to a gene: 25. The CDR3 DNA sequence: TGTGCCAGCAGGACCCTCGGGGCTTTTAGCGGGAGACCGACGGGCGAGCAGTTCTTC. Its translation is CASRTLGAFSGRPTGEQFF.

V is TRBV6-1 and J is TRBJ1-4, with a possible D match to TRBD1 (5 bases). The germline V gene encodes CDR1 MNHNS and CDR2 SASEGT. The ends were cut back, 4 bases at V and 4 bases at J, with 16 bases in the middle. This CDR3 is built from 16 residues. The CDR3 sequence: CASSVGQVQGNEKLFF. The CDR3 region has the DNA TGTGCCAGCAGTGTTGGTCAGGTCCAGGGTAATGAAAAACTGTTTTTT.

The V gene is TRBV3-1 (or the pseudogene TRBV3-2), the J gene TRBJ2-3; 9 bases agree with TRBD2. CDR1 is LGHDT, CDR2 YNNKEL, per germline (reference sequence). The CDR3 has 14 residues. After removal of 4 bases from V and 5 bases from J, the junction contained 4 bases not matched to a gene. CDR3 amino acids: CASSLKREVDTQYF. In nucleotides, the CDR3 is TGTGCCAGCAGCCTAAAGCGGGAGGTAGATACGCAGTATTTT.

The genes are TRBV15 and TRBJ1-2; a possible D gene is TRBD1 (5 bases). The CDR3 length is 16 residues. V lost 0 bases and J lost 0, with 11 bases in between. Per the germline V gene, CDR1 is LNHNV and CDR2 is YYDKDF (reference sequence). The CDR3 loop reads CATSRETETSNYGYTF. Here the CDR3 DNA reads TGTGCCACCAGCAGAGAGACAGAAACATCTAACTATGGCTACACCTTC.

The rearrangement uses TRBV7-6 and TRBJ2-5; the D gene is possibly TRBD2 (7 bases). The V end was cut by 2 bases, the J end by 5 bases, with 15 bases between. The CDR3 loop spans 15 amino acids. In germline, CDR1 is SGHVS, CDR2 FNYEAQ. The CDR3 loop reads CASSLTEGEGETQYF. The CDR3 bases are TGTGCCAGCAGCTTAACGGAGGGGGAGGGGGAGACCCAGTACTTC.

The V gene is TRBV6-5, the J gene TRBJ1-4, with 9 bases identical to TRBD1. The CDR3 consists of 14 residues. The V and J ends lost 6 bases and 7 bases, in that order; junction bases with no gene match: 6. Germline-derived CDR1 and CDR2 are MNHEY and SVGAGI. In DNA form, the CDR3 reads TGTGCCAGCAGGGGGACAGGGTCTAGTGAAAAACTGTTTTTT. Its translation: CASRGTGSSEKLFF.

This chain uses TRBV7-8 with TRBJ1-6; D not certain. Germline values: CDR1 SGHVS, CDR2 FQNEAQ. The V and J ends lost 2 bases and 2 bases respectively, with 13 bases between them. The CDR3 has 17 residues. The CDR3 loop reads CASSLPRAGAYNSPLHF. DNA of the CDR3: TGTGCCAGCAGCTTACCGCGGGCCGGCGCCTATAATTCACCCCTCCACTTT.

The gene calls are TRBV20-1 and TRBJ1-1, with D unresolved. V dropped 2 bases and J dropped 7 bases, with 8 bases sitting between them. Germline V gene sequence: CDR1 DFQATT, CDR2 SNEGSKA (reference sequence). The CDR3 has 11 amino acids. This CDR3 is CSARTEIEAFF. The CDR3 nucleotides are TGCAGTGCTAGAACAGAAATTGAAGCTTTCTTT.

This sequence joins TRBV5-1 and TRBJ1-4; D gene ambiguous. The CDR3 extends over 14 amino acids. The V end lost 0 bases, the J end lost 4 bases, and 7 bases lay between the germline ends. CDR1 and CDR2 from the germline V gene are SGHRS and YFSETQ. CDR3 region: CASSLGQNNEKLFF. The CDR3 DNA is TGCGCCAGCAGCTTGGGCCAGAATAATGAAAAACTGTTTTTT.

V is TRBV3-1 (or the pseudogene TRBV3-2) and J is TRBJ2-3, with 7 bases lining up with TRBD1. V gave up 7 bases and J gave up 6 bases; unmatched junction bases: 7. The CDR3 extends over 13 amino acids. The germline V gene encodes CDR1 LGHDT and CDR2 YNNKEL (reference sequence). CDR3 sequence (DNA): TGTGCCAGCAATATAGGGGGCAGTGATACGCAGTATTTT. As protein: CASNIGGSDTQYF.